The 3 T cell receptor beta chains below come from one sample, sequenced in a study of shared clonotypes between healthy human individuals. TCRdb's table, derived via immunoSEQ multiplex PCR, lists solely in-frame clones and lacks some. The sample includes roughly 2,500,000 clones, 80% to 95% of them seen just once. The sample comprised naive CD4+ T cells from PBMCs. Noted subset: CD45RA+ positively selected. The receptors were sampled from a man aged 18 to 30 in good health. Some clones in this sample may be carry-over from other donors' samples.

V and J are TRBV5-1 and TRBJ1-2, with TRBD1 as a possible D gene (6 bases). Germline CDR1 is SGHRS and CDR2 is YFSETQ. The CDR3 consists of 16 residues. Trimming pared 4 bases from V and 2 bases from J, leaving 18 bases between. CDR3: CASSPTPIDRNYGYTF. The CDR3 DNA sequence: TGCGCCAGCAGCCCCACCCCCATCGACAGGAACTATGGCTACACCTTC.

The chain employs TRBV4-1 and TRBJ2-5; D is possibly TRBD1 or TRBD2 (5 bases each). The last part of the DNA fits TRBJ2-7 better; the J call may be wrong. CDR1 is MGHRA, CDR2 YSYEKL, per germline. This CDR3 is built from 20 residues. In DNA, the CDR3 is TGCGCCAGCAGCCAAGACCCCCACATGGTGATATCCTTGGGACCCTACGAGCAGTACTTC. Its protein is CASSQDPHMVISLGPYEQYF.

V gene TRBV2 combines with J gene TRBJ1-1; 8 positions agree with TRBD1. In germline, CDR1 is SNHLY, CDR2 FYNNEI. The CDR3 length is 16 residues. After removal of 7 bases from V and 0 bases from J, the junction contained 10 bases not matched to a gene. The CDR3 region has the DNA TGTGCCAGCACCGGGGACAGGAGAGTCATGAACACTGAAGCTTTCTTT. Translation gives CASTGDRRVMNTEAFF.